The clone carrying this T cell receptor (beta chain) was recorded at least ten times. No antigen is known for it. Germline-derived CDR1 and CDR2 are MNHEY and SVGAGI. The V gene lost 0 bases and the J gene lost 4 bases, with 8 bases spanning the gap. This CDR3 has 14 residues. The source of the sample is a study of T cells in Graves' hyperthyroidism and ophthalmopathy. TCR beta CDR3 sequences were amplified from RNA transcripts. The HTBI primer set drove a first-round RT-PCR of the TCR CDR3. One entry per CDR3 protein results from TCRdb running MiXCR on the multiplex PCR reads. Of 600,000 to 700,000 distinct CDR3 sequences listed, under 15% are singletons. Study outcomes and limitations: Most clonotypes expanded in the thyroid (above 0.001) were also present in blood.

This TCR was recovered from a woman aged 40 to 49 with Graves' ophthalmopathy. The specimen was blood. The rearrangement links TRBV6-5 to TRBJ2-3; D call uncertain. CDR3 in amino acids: CASSYSGSSDTQYF. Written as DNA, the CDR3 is TGTGCCAGCAGTTACTCAGGCTCATCAGATACGCAGTATTTT.